Presented here are 19 T cell receptor beta chains from one specimen sequenced in a study of blood T cell repertoires in COVID-19. Some clones are missing from TCRdb's copy, which holds only in-frame ones; the method was immunoSEQ multiplex PCR. The data contain fewer than 110,000 clones, 88% of them singletons. Sequencing was performed on peripheral blood. Source of these receptors: a human donor in a cohort sampled during active COVID-19.

The rearrangement uses TRBV7-2 and TRBJ2-3; TRBD2 aligns across 10 bases. Germline values: CDR1 SGHTA, CDR2 FQGNSA. CDR3 length: 14 amino acids. V lost 5 bases, J lost 4 bases, and 3 bases stayed unmatched. The CDR3 loop is CASSTGTSADTQYF. The CDR3 DNA reads TGTGCCAGCAGCACCGGGACTAGCGCAGATACGCAGTATTTT.

The chain carries TRBV27 and TRBJ2-1, with 13 bases matching TRBD2. Trimming took 8 bases from V and 6 from J; bases not matched to a gene: 13. From germline, CDR1 is MNHEY and CDR2 SMNVEV (reference sequence). There are 17 residues in the CDR3. CDR3 nucleotide sequence: TGTGCCAGCGGGGGACTAGCGGGACCCGCGACCCCCAATGAGCAGTTCTTC. Protein: CASGGLAGPATPNEQFF.

The J gene is TRBJ2-3, the V gene TRBV6-1, with 11 bases matching TRBD2. Germline CDR1 and CDR2: MNHNS and SASEGT. V dropped 4 bases and J dropped 3; count of bases not matched to a gene: 6. This CDR3 comprises 16 residues. The CDR3 region is CASSGISGRGTDTQYF. CDR3 in DNA: TGTGCCAGCAGTGGGATTAGCGGGAGGGGGACAGATACGCAGTATTTT.

V is TRBV25-1 and J is TRBJ1-6; possible D gene TRBD1, 5 bases. V dropped 2 bases and J dropped 6 bases, with 14 bases sitting between them. CDR1 and CDR2 (germline): MGHDK, SYGVNS. This CDR3 contains 16 residues. The CDR3 DNA follows: TGTGCCAGCAGTGAACGGTGGGGGGTCGGTAATTCACCCCTCCACTTT. As protein: CASSERWGVGNSPLHF.

On this clone itself: At the DNA level, this CDR3 is encoded by other sequences in the same sample as well. The chain links TRBV19 to TRBJ1-5; D may be TRBD1 (5 bases). Germline-derived CDR1 and CDR2 are LNHDA and SQIVND (reference sequence). Trimming took off 7 bases at V and 7 bases at J, with 14 bases between the two ends. The length of the CDR3 is 13 residues. The CDR3 nucleotides are TGTGCCAGTACCGGGGGGGGGAACCAGCCCCAGCATTTT. Its protein is CASTGGGNQPQHF.

The J gene is TRBJ1-4, the V gene TRBV28; D ambiguous. Germline V gives CDR1 MDHEN, CDR2 SYDVKM. The V end lost 2 bases, the J end lost 7 bases, and 5 bases lay between the germline ends. The CDR3 contains 12 residues. Written as DNA, the CDR3 is TGTGCCAGCAGTTTACTAGGTGAAAAACTGTTTTTT. Its translation: CASSLLGEKLFF.

The chain joins TRBV5-4 to TRBJ2-2, with a tentative D call TRBD2 (6 bases). Germline CDR1 and CDR2: SGHNT and YYREEE (reference sequence). This CDR3 has 14 amino acids. Trimming removed 4 bases at V and 4 bases at J, with 11 bases between. CDR3 nucleotides: TGTGCCAGCAGCGGGGGGATAGGCACCGGGGAGCTGTTTTTT. Translating gives CASSGGIGTGELFF. Complete variable domain (other parts from reference TRBV5-4 and TRBJ2-2): ETGVTQSPTHLIKTRGQQVTLRCSSQSGHNTVSWYQQALGQGPQFIFQYYREEENGRGNFPPRFSGLQFPNYSSELNVNALELDDSALYLCASSGGIGTGELFFGEGSRLTVL.

The chain is built from TRBV5-1 and TRBJ2-5; 10 positions agree with TRBD2. The CDR3 covers 17 residues. Trimming cost V 2 bases and J 4 bases; bases outside gene matches: 11. Germline-derived CDR1 and CDR2 are SGHRS and YFSETQ. The CDR3 region is CASSLMISGGQGETQYF. CDR3 sequence (DNA): TGCGCCAGCAGCTTAATGATTAGCGGGGGGCAGGGAGAGACCCAGTACTTC.

V gene TRBV4-3 combines with J gene TRBJ2-3; TRBD2 matches at 9 bases. The germline CDR1 and CDR2 sequences are LGHNA and YSLEER. The V gene end was trimmed by 2 bases and the J gene end by 2 bases; junction bases not matched to a gene: 20. The CDR3 extends over 21 amino acids. In nucleotides, the CDR3 is TGCGCCAGCAGCCAAAATCCGCTACTAGCGGGTGAAATTAGGTTCACAGATACGCAGTATTTT. Its protein is CASSQNPLLAGEIRFTDTQYF.

The chain joins TRBV9 to TRBJ2-2, with a weak D call TRBD1 (6 bases). CDR1 SGDLS and CDR2 YYNGEE come from the germline V gene. This CDR3 contains 15 residues. With 4 bases removed from V and 3 bases from J, the gap between germline ends came to 13 bases. The CDR3 loop is CASSTQGPDTGELFF. The CDR3 nucleotides are TGTGCCAGCAGCACACAGGGACCGGACACCGGGGAGCTGTTTTTT.

The rearrangement joins TRBV5-8 to TRBJ2-5; D not certain. The germline gives CDR1 SGHTS, CDR2 YDEGEE. The CDR3 covers 12 residues. Trimming left V 4 bases short and J 1 base short, with 5 bases between. CDR3 region: CASSRPQETQYF. CDR3 nucleotide sequence: TGTGCCAGCAGCCGTCCCCAAGAGACCCAGTACTTC. Variable domain in full (rest from reference TRBV5-8 and TRBJ2-5): EAGVTQSPTHLIKTRGQQATLRCSPISGHTSVYWYQQALGLGLQFLLWYDEGEERNRGNFPPRFSGRQFPNYSSELNVNALELEDSALYLCASSRPQETQYFGPGTRLLVL.

J is TRBJ2-7 and V is TRBV18; D might be TRBD1 (5 bases). Germline assignment: CDR1 KGHSH and CDR2 LQKENI. V lost 3 bases and J 5 bases, leaving 17 bases between the germline ends. The CDR3 sequence is 15 residues long. The DNA for the CDR3 is TGTGCCAGCTCACCGGGGCTGCACCCGTTAAACGAGCAGTACTTC. It translates to CASSPGLHPLNEQYF. Based on the CDR3 plus reference TRBV18 and TRBJ2-7, the full variable domain is NAGVMQNPRHLVRRRGQEARLRCSPMKGHSHVYWYRQLPEEGLKFMVYLQKENIIDESGMPKERFSAEFPKEGPSILRIQQVVRGDSAAYFCASSPGLHPLNEQYFGPGTRLTVT.

This chain uses TRBV27 with TRBJ1-1; D is possibly TRBD1 (5 bases). Between the trimmed V and J ends, which lost 6 bases and 11 bases, there was a span of 16 bases. This CDR3 is built from 12 residues. CDR1 and CDR2 (germline): MNHEY, SMNVEV (reference sequence). The CDR3 coding sequence is TGTGCCAGCAGCGGGGGGGGAGGATGGGCTTTCTTT. Protein sequence: CASSGGGGWAFF.

This clone showed up just once. The rearrangement uses TRBV4-1 and TRBJ2-6; D is unresolved. V was cut by 3 bases and J by 6 bases, with 12 bases left in between. The CDR3 consists of 15 residues. The germline CDR1 and CDR2 sequences are MGHRA and YSYEKL. CDR3: CASSHATTTANVLTF. The DNA of the CDR3 is TGCGCCAGCAGCCACGCCACTACTACGGCCAACGTCCTGACTTTC.

The J gene is TRBJ2-7, the V gene TRBV15, with D maybe TRBD2 (6 bases). The V end was cut by 2 bases, the J end by 1 base, with 12 bases between. This CDR3 comprises 15 residues. CDR1 and CDR2 from the germline V gene are LNHNV and YYDKDF (reference sequence). CDR3 residues: CATSRSLALSYEQYF. In DNA form, the CDR3 reads TGTGCCACCAGCAGAAGCCTAGCGTTGTCCTACGAGCAGTACTTC.

The chain uses TRBV30 and TRBJ1-1, with D uncertain. The V gene lost 7 bases and the J gene lost 0 bases, with 12 bases spanning the gap. The CDR3 sequence is 13 residues long. Germline CDR1 is GTSNPN and CDR2 is SVGIG (reference sequence). Here the CDR3 DNA reads TGTGCCTACTCGGAGCAAGTGAACACTGAAGCTTTCTTT. As protein: CAYSEQVNTEAFF.

The rearrangement links TRBV28 to TRBJ2-7, with 7 bases aligning to TRBD2. The J segment lost 6 bases and the V segment lost 5 bases, leaving 16 bases of the junction unmatched. Per the germline V gene, CDR1 is MDHEN and CDR2 is SYDVKM. This CDR3 is built from 16 residues. CDR3 sequence: CASSTPRAGEKSEQYF. The CDR3 bases are TGTGCCAGCAGTACCCCCCGGGCGGGAGAAAAAAGCGAGCAGTACTTC. Full variable domain (outside the CDR3, taken from reference TRBV28 and TRBJ2-7): DVKVTQSSRYLVKRTGEKVFLECVQDMDHENMFWYRQDPGLGLRLIYFSYDVKMKEKGDIPEGYSVSREKKERFSLILESASTNQTSMYLCASSTPRAGEKSEQYFGPGTRLTVT.

CDR3 loop: CATSRDYRAGRTEAFF. As DNA, the CDR3 is TGTGCCACCAGCAGAGATTACAGGGCCGGTCGCACTGAAGCTTTCTTT. V and J are TRBV15 and TRBJ1-1, with TRBD1 as a possible D gene (6 bases). The germline V and J ends were trimmed by 0 bases and 4 bases, with 15 bases remaining between them. The length of the CDR3 is 16 residues. Germline-derived CDR1 and CDR2 are LNHNV and YYDKDF (reference sequence).

The rearrangement links TRBV7-9 to TRBJ1-3; TRBD1 matches at 7 bases. The CDR3 consists of 14 residues. Germline V gene data show CDR1 as SEHNR and CDR2 as FQNEAQ (reference sequence). Losses at the gene ends were 5 bases for V and 2 bases for J; bases not matched to a gene: 3. CDR3 DNA sequence: TGTGCCAGCAGCCCCGGGACAGCTGGAAACACCATATATTTT. Translation gives CASSPGTAGNTIYF.